The T cell receptor beta chain under discussion was sequenced for a study of T cells after posttransplantation cyclophosphamide. Busulfan-fludarabine conditioning, marrow transplant, and cyclophosphamide on days +3 and +4 were administered. Clones were sequenced by immunoSEQ multiplex PCR, and TCRdb holds only the in-frame ones, with some missing. This sample has fewer than 45,000 clones, with approximately 78% found just once. Regarding the study as a whole: Blood and skin or GI T cell repertoires showed limited TRB overlap. TRB clonality was highly associated with recipient CMV seropositivity and reactivation.

Of note for this clone: Antigen: not known.

The sequencing used CD4+ T cells sorted from blood, collected 1,700 to 2,000 days after a stem cell transplant with posttransplant cyclophosphamide. The TCR was taken from a female patient aged 40-50 years who received an allogeneic stem cell transplant from a related donor, was CMV-positive, and had no GVHD. Some T cells could come from the graft donor.

CDR3 protein: CASSLDRDRVAYEQYF. In DNA form, the CDR3 reads TGTGCCAGCAGCTTAGACAGAGACAGGGTTGCCTACGAGCAGTACTTC. This chain joins TRBV13 and TRBJ2-7; 7 nucleotides line up with TRBD1. There are 16 residues in the CDR3. Germline V gene sequence: CDR1 PRHDT, CDR2 FYEKMQ (reference sequence). The V gene end was trimmed by 1 base and the J gene end by 2 bases; junction bases not matched to a gene: 8. Full variable domain (rest looked up from reference TRBV13 and TRBJ2-7): AAGVIQSPRHLIKEKRETATLKCYPIPRHDTVYWYQQGPGQDPQFLISFYEKMQSDKGSIPDRFSAQQFSDYHSELNMSSLELGDSALYFCASSLDRDRVAYEQYFGPGTRLTVT.